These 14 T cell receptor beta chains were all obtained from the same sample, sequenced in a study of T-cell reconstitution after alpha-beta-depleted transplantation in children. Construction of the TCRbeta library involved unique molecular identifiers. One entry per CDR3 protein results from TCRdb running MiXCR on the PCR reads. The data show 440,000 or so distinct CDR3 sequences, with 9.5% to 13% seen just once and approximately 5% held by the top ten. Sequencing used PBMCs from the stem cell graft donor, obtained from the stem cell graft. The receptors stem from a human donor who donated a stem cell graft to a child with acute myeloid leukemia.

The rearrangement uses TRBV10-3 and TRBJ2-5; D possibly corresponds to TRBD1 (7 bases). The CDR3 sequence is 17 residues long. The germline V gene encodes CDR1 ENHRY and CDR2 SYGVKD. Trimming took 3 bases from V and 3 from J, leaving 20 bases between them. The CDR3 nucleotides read TGTGCCATCAGTGACTGGGACAGTGGGAGGTATAAAGAGACCCAGTACTTC. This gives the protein CAISDWDSGRYKETQYF.

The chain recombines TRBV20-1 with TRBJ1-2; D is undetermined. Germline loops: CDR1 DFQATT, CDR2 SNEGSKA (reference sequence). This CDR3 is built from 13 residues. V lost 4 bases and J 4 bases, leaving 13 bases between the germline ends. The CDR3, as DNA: TGCAGTGCTAATCCTTTGGAAGGCTATGGCTACACCTTC. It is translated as CSANPLEGYGYTF.

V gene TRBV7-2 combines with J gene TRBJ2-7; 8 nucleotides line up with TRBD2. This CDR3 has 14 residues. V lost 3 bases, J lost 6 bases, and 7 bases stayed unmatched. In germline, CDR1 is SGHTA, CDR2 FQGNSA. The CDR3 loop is CASSFQRESAEQYF. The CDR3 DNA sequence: TGTGCCAGCAGCTTCCAGCGGGAGTCGGCCGAGCAGTACTTC. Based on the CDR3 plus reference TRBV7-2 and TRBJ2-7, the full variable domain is GAGVSQSPSNKVTEKGKDVELRCDPISGHTALYWYRQSLGQGLEFLIYFQGNSAPDKSGLPSDRFSAERTGGSVSTLTIQRTQQEDSAVYLCASSFQRESAEQYFGPGTRLTVT.

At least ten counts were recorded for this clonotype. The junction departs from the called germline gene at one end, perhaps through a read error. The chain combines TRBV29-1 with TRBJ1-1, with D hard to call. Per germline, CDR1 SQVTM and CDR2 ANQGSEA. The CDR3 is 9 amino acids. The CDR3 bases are TGCAGCGTTGAAGATTCCGGGGATTTT. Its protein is CSVEDSGDF.

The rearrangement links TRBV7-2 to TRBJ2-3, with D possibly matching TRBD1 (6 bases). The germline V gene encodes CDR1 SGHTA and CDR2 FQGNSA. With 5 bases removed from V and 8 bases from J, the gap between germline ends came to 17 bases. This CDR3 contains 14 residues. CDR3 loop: CASSPRTASSTQYF. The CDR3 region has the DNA TGTGCCAGCAGCCCCCGGACAGCGTCATCTACGCAGTATTTT.

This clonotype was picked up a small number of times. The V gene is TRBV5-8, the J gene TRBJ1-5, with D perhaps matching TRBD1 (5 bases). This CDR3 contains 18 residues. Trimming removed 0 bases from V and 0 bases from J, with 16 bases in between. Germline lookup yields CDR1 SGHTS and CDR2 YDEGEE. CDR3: CASSLEGAGFYSNQPQHF. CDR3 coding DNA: TGTGCCAGCAGCTTGGAAGGGGCCGGTTTCTATAGCAATCAGCCCCAGCATTTT.

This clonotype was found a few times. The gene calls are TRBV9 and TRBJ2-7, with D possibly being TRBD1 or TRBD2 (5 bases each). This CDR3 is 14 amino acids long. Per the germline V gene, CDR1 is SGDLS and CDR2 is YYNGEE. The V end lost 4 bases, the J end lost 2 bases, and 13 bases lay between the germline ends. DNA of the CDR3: TGTGCCAGCAGCTCAGGACTGGGACCCTACGAGCAGTACTTC. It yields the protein CASSSGLGPYEQYF.

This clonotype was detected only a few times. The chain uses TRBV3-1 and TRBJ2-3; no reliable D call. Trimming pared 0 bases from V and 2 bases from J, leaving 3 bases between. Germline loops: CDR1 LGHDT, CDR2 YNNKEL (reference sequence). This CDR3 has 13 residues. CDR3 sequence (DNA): TGTGCCAGCAGCCAAGATACCACAGATACGCAGTATTTT. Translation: CASSQDTTDTQYF.

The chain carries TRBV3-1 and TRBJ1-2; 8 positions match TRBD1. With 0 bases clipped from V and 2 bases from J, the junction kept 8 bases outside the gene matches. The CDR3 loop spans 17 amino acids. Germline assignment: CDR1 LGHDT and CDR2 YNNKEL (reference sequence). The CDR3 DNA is TGTGCCAGCAGCCAAGAGAGACAGGGGATGGTCAACTATGGCTACACCTTC. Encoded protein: CASSQERQGMVNYGYTF.

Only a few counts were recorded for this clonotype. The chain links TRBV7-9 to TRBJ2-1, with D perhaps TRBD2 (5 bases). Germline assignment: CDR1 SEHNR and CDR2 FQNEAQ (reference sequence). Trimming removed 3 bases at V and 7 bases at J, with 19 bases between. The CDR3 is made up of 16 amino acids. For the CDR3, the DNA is TGTGCCAGCAGCTTCGTAAGCGGTAATTATTGGAATGAGCAGTTCTTC. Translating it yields CASSFVSGNYWNEQFF.

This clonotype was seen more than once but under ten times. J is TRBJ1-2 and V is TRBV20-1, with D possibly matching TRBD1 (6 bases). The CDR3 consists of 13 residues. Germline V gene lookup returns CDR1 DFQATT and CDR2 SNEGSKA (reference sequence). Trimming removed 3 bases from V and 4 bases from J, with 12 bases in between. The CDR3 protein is CSASGGGIYGYTF. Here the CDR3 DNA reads TGCAGTGCTAGTGGAGGGGGTATCTATGGCTACACCTTC.

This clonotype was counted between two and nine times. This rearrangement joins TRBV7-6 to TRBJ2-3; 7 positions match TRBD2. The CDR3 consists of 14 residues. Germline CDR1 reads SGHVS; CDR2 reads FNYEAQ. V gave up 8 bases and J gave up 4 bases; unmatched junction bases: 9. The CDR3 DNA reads TGTGCCAGCTCTGGGGAGGGGAGTGCAGATACGCAGTATTTT. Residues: CASSGEGSADTQYF.

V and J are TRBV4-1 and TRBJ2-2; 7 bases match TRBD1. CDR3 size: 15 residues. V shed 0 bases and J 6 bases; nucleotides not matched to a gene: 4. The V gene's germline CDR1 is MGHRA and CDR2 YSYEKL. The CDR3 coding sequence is TGCGCCAGCAGCCAAGAATTACAGGGGCCCGGGGAGCTGTTTTTT. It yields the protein CASSQELQGPGELFF.

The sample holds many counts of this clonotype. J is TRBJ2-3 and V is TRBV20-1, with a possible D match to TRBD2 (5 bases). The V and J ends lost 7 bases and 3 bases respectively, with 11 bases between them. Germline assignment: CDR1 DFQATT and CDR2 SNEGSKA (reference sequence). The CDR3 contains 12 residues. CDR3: CSGGAGTDTQYF. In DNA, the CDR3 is TGCAGTGGGGGTGCGGGTACAGATACGCAGTATTTT.